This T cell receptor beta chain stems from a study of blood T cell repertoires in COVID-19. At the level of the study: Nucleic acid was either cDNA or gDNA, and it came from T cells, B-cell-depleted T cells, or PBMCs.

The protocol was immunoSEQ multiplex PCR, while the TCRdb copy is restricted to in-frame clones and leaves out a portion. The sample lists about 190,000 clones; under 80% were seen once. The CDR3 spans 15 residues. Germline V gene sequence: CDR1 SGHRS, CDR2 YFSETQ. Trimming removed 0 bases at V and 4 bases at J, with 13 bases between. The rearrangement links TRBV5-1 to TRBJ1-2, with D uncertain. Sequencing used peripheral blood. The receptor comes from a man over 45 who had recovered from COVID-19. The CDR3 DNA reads TGCGCCAGCAGCTTGGGGGCCGGTACCGTCTATGGCTACACCTTC. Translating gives CASSLGAGTVYGYTF. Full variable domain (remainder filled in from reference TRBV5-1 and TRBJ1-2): KAGVTQTPRYLIKTRGQQVTLSCSPISGHRSVSWYQQTPGQGLQFLFEYFSETQRNKGNFPGRFSGRQFSNSRSEMNVSTLELGDSALYLCASSLGAGTVYGYTFGSGTRLTVV.